This T cell receptor (beta chain) came from a study of blood T cell repertoires in COVID-19. The wider study: Some COVID-19 samples were acute and others convalescent; all came from the United States, Italy and Spain.

This clone has more than one count but fewer than ten. Assay used: immunoSEQ multiplex PCR; TCRdb lists only in-frame clones, some missing. The sample carries about 110,000 clones, approximately 69% recorded once. The receptor was isolated from an older man with acute or convalescent COVID-19. Sequenced sample: peripheral blood.

Written as DNA, the CDR3 is TGTGCCAGCAGCGCGCCCAGCGGGAGGATCACCGGGGAGCTGTTTTTT. It yields the protein CASSAPSGRITGELFF. The rearrangement links TRBV11-2 to TRBJ2-2; TRBD2 matches at 9 bases. CDR3 length equals 16 residues. J was trimmed by 4 bases and V by 5 bases; bases with no gene match: 8. The V gene's germline CDR1 is SGHAT and CDR2 FQNNGV.